This T cell receptor beta chain was recorded in a study of cytomegalovirus exposure and HLA in healthy donors (dated 2017 in TCRdb). Study-level background: An earlier analysis of approximately 590 of the donors reported approximately 290 Gb of sequence data and 117 million unique TCR beta sequences from 150 million to 200 million T cells. Roughly 300 gigabases of sequencing data and around 80 million unique TCR sequences made up an early release that covered around 640 HLA-typed donors. The genetic ancestry cluster associated with self-reported Caucasian donors included 65% to 90% of the 398 genotyped donors. The study aimed to test whether signatures of past pathogen exposure could be identified by cataloging public T cell receptors. The study used immunosequencing to profile the T cell repertoires of more than 650 subjects and linked those repertoires to cytomegalovirus serostatus. In addition to the first cohort of roughly 670 subjects, a separate validation cohort of 120 different subjects was used. To predict cytomegalovirus infection status, the study brought together high-throughput TCR immunosequencing, statistical association of individual TCRs with disease status, and machine learning. To study patterns of TCR occurrence, a later analysis re-analyzed previously published TCR beta repertoires from 650 to 750 donors and added high-resolution HLA genotyping. In the later analysis, no new phenotypic data were used to find candidate immune exposures; instead, reliance was placed on TCR beta sequences and their occurrence across donors. An earlier analysis of 500 to 650 of the donors applied high-throughput TCR beta sequencing to assess whether each TCR beta V gene segment acted as functional or pseudogenic. Donor age, sex, ethnicity and CMV serostatus were compiled together with the repertoire data. Genome-wide SNP genotypes for about three fifths of the 666 donors were used in a later genetic analysis, which treated that subset as a discovery cohort. All discovery cohort repertoires had been generated on a single sequencing platform. HLA typing included class I and class II loci at four-digit resolution. Typing coverage differed by locus: A, B, C, DRB1 and DQB1 were typed in about 620-630 donors, DQA1 in about 500, DPA1 in nearly 610, and DPB1 in 450 to 490. About five DR-DQ haplotypes were handled as single units for association and clustering because linkage in the cohort was strong. On average, 235,054 unique TCR beta nucleotide sequences were sequenced per donor among 398 genotyped donors of the cohort, with approximately 18% of those sequences being non-productive.

The library relied on the immunoSEQ multiplex PCR assay. For the multiplex PCR, a mixture combining 60 forward primers for TCR Vbeta segments and 13 reverse primers for TCR Jbeta segments was used. The CDR3 region of rearranged TCR beta genes was amplified from genomic DNA by a multiplex PCR assay. On the Illumina HiSeq System, the amplified TCR beta libraries were sequenced as 87-base-pair reads. In the source study's methods: In a later analysis, 80 million or so unique TCR beta chains were counted across the 650 to 700 repertoires, and roughly 11 million of these chains were shared by at least two donors. Raw reads were error-corrected and collapsed into unique sequences by a nearest-neighbor algorithm in which closely related sequences were merged to remove PCR and sequencing errors. Alignment of CDR3 sequences to IMGT reference sequences was used to assign V, D and J gene segments. For a sequence to be retained, a match of at least six nucleotides was required to both a V gene segment and a J gene segment. Rearrangements were classified as productive when the CDR3 lacked stop codons and remained in frame with V and J, and all other rearrangements were classified as non-productive. Following IMGT convention, CDR3 was defined as the stretch from the second conserved V-encoded cysteine up to the conserved J-encoded phenylalanine. In an earlier analysis of 500 to 650 of the donors, sequences lacking an unambiguous match to a single V gene segment were excluded. An earlier analysis of fewer than 750 of the donors classified V segments as functional when productive rearrangements were above 56.7% and as segregating when the standard deviation between donors was above 5%. A statistical classification framework was built for diagnosing cytomegalovirus status from the catalog of TCR beta chain sequences. In a later analysis, V and J genes were assigned by comparing TCR nucleotide sequences against IMGT/GENE-DB human TR gene sequences. The TCRdist pipeline was used in a later analysis to assign CDR3 sequences and most-parsimonious VDJ recombination scenarios. In a later analysis, each TCR beta chain was defined by its CDR3 amino acid sequence together with its V-gene family, and reads lacking a unique V-gene family were excluded. To address suspected cross-contamination and a sequencing artifact, a later analysis removed roughly 640 highly shared, low-generation-probability nucleotide sequences. For each public chain, a later analysis derived a clonal expansion index from normalized ranks of inferred template counts within each repertoire. In a later analysis, generation probabilities were computed with a VDJ recombination model fitted to out-of-frame rearrangements, and the resulting probabilities were checked against IGoR. Hypergeometric tests were used in a later analysis to score TCR-TCR, TCR-HLA and TCR-CMV co-occurrence, with a repertoire-size bias correction applied to the TCR pairs. To estimate false discovery rates, a later analysis permuted the HLA or CMV assignments 20 times. In a later analysis, co-occurring TCRs were grouped using DBSCAN, and TCRdist sequence similarity was added for clustering within HLA-allele-positive subsets. Co-occurrence clustering excluded repertoires with fewer than 30,000 or more than 120,000 public chains, plus five with anomalous nucleotide sharing. This immuneACCESS table, as held by TCRdb, lists in-frame sequences with V and J called but not all clones. Of the missing ones, under half trace to an unresolved V gene in checked studies; the others have no known cause. V and J calls and clone size follow that table, whereas D and trimming were derived from the DNA. The sample table holds some 78,000 clones, of which approximately 80% were seen once. The ten biggest clones cover 20% to 30% of the sample.

To note about this clone: No cognate antigen has been identified for it. No clone much larger than this one lies a single base away; base qualities are absent.

The full study reports these points: Most TCR sequences were seen in very few donors, while some public TCRs were found in many individuals. In a later analysis, HLA-associated TCR beta chains were found to be more clonally expanded and to have lower generation probabilities than equally common non-associated chains. A later analysis found that TCR association rates varied across HLA loci, with DRB1 alleles showing the most associated TCRs and HLA-C alleles the fewest. Some IMGT-functional V segments, including TRBV6-2 and TRBV6-3, could not be distinguished by the 87-base-pair reads and were therefore excluded. V-gene and J-gene trimming of TCR beta chains was associated with a missense DCLRE1C variant in a later genetic analysis, and the association was replicated in an independent cohort. A few of the identified cytomegalovirus-associated TCR beta chains were confirmed in vitro to be specific for cytomegalovirus antigens. Because HLA typing was missing for some donors at each locus, association tests included only the typed subset. Broadly in line with IMGT annotations, most TCR beta V segments showed up in productive rearrangements about 87% or about 30% of the time in an earlier analysis of under 700 of the donors. In a later analysis, several top co-occurrence clusters were reported to appear linked to parvovirus B19, influenza, CMV and Epstein-Barr virus. The cohort was sequenced for TCR beta chains only, and without alpha or paired-chain data the features that could be detected were limited. A later genetic analysis reported fewer N-insertions in productive TCRs among donors in an Asian-associated ancestry cluster than the approximately 700-donor mean. Strong co-occurrence of HLA alleles, especially DR and DQ, made assigning TCR associations to individual alleles difficult. Roughly uniform sequencing depth across donors was assumed in presence/absence analyses, although this assumption may not hold. Specific HLA alleles were associated with around 18,000 TCR beta sequences at a false discovery rate of 0.05 in a later analysis. A cluster of highly shared sequence variants was judged likely to be a technical artifact of the sequencing pipeline. A further reported finding was that TCR beta sequences accurately predicted the HLA-A and HLA-B alleles for most subjects in the first cohort. Approximately 18 rarely observed V segments, including chromosome 9 orphons, were excluded from the earlier analysis of some 590 of the donors because counts were too low. The study gave a list of under 200 TCR beta chains associated with cytomegalovirus. A later analysis found that most CMV-associated TCR beta chains appeared HLA-restricted, with HLA associations seemingly driven largely by CMV exposure. Linkage disequilibrium might explain the correlated functional status among segregating V segments, but an unknown experimental factor could not be excluded. It was suggested by the authors that the approach could potentially be generalized to other disease states and immunological phenotypes. CMV serostatus was the only immune exposure information available for the cohort. The classifier was reported to diagnose cytomegalovirus status with high specificity and sensitivity in both the original cohort and the validation cohort.

From cysteine to phenylalanine, the CDR3 is 15 amino acids long. Just CDR3 DNA is preserved here, 45 bases in frame from base 1. CDR1 and CDR2 were assigned from the germline V gene (reference sequence) as WNHNN and SYGVQD. V is cut back by 5 bases and J by 8 bases, with 8 bases in the junction unmatched. In total, just over 650 healthy bone marrow donors made up the cohort. At the time of sampling, all cohort members were nominally healthy, though unrecorded immune exposures were likely present. The donor was CMV seropositive and belonged to the group of 250 to 350 seropositive cohort members. A peripheral blood sample was provided by each donor, and peripheral blood mononuclear cells were used for TCR beta sequencing. Genomic DNA was extracted from the blood cell samples with the Qiagen DNeasy Blood Extraction Kit.

The clonotype comes from a woman aged 50 to 60 in good health and CMV-seropositive. The chain uses TRBV10-1 and TRBJ2-2; TRBD2 fits 10 bases in the junction. The specimen sequenced was PBMCs. In nucleotides, the sequence is TGCGCCAGCAGTTTTGCACTAGCGGGACCGGGGGAGCTGTTTTTT. This yields the protein CASSFALAGPGELFF.